The source of this T cell receptor beta chain is a study of T cell repertoires in cytomegalovirus infection. As regards this clonotype: What it recognizes is unknown.

This CDR3 comprises 14 residues. Germline CDR1 reads ENHRY; CDR2 reads SYGVKD. J was trimmed by 4 bases and V by 0 bases; bases with no gene match: 2. TCRdb redid the calling of the reads with MiXCR, one entry per CDR3 protein. In the table there are 200,000 to 250,000 distinct CDR3 sequences, 35% to 40% of which are singletons. Study-level results: Across the ex vivo response, the dominant clonotypes were HLA-C-restricted CMV-specific TCR beta clonotypes. Public TCR beta family frequency separated CMV-and-HLA carriers, including in an independent cohort.

The V gene is TRBV10-3, the J gene TRBJ1-2, with 7 bases matching TRBD1. The TCR comes from a human donor in good health (CMV status not recorded). Some clones in this sample may be carry-over from other donors' samples. The source material was CD8+ T cells from cultured PBMCs, sampled from culture after CMV antigen stimulation. The CDR3 loop is CAISESGTAYGYTF. The CDR3 bases are TGTGCCATCAGTGAGTCTGGGACAGCCTATGGCTACACCTTC.